This note documents a single T cell receptor beta chain sequence. Its antigen is undetermined. The culture ran for 10 to 11 days, and then CD4+ T cells were isolated. This entry is derived from a study of vaccination effects on CD4 cells after COVID-19. At the level of the study: A density of more than 1.5 million PBMC per well was used; these cells were cultured with around 10 IU/ml IL-2 and about 10 ug/ml peptides. General study findings and limits: Substantial clonal contraction characterized both infection- and vaccine-induced clones late after vaccination.

TCRdb's copy holds only in-frame clones and misses some; the assay was immunoSEQ multiplex PCR. The table lists tens of thousands of clones, 65% to 85% of them singletons. The starting material was CD4+ T cells from PBMCs cultured without peptide, obtained before COVID-19 vaccination. The TCR was taken from a human donor who received a COVID-19 vaccine.

The CDR3 reads CSASQGGGLYF. DNA for the CDR3: TGCAGTGCTAGTCAGGGGGGGGGCCTCTACTTC. The chain recombines TRBV20-1 with TRBJ2-7, with D perhaps being TRBD1 or TRBD2 (7 bases each). This CDR3 has 11 amino acids. The germline V and J ends were trimmed by 3 bases and 13 bases, with 16 bases remaining between them. Germline V gene data show CDR1 as DFQATT and CDR2 as SNEGSKA (reference sequence).